The present TCR beta chain was sequenced within a study of cytomegalovirus exposure and HLA in healthy donors. Broader study findings: Later analysis associated a missense DCLRE1C variant with TCR beta V- and J-gene trimming. About 90% or about 30% of the time was how often most TCR beta V segments were productive, according to an earlier analysis. Reportedly, TCR beta sequences accurately predicted HLA-A and HLA-B alleles in most subjects.

Details on this clone: Its antigen remains unknown.

The PCR ran on 60 Vbeta and 13 Jbeta primers. This table comes from immunoSEQ multiplex PCR, and its TCRdb copy is limited to in-frame clones, with some not included. The table lists around 150,000 clones, approximately 61% of them singletons. This CDR3 has 13 residues. Per the germline V gene, CDR1 is SGHTA and CDR2 is FQGNSA. Trimming removed 5 bases at V and 2 bases at J, with 8 bases between. The chain employs TRBV7-2 and TRBJ2-3; D is perhaps TRBD2 (6 bases). Sequencing used PBMCs. The sequence was collected from a human donor in good health. The CDR3 protein is CASSGRTTDTQYF. In DNA, the CDR3 is TGTGCCAGCAGCGGGAGGACCACAGATACGCAGTATTTT.